This T cell receptor beta chain is drawn from a study of OX40 agonist ivuxolimab in advanced cancers. Background on the study: Hepatocellular carcinoma, melanoma, renal cell or head and neck cancer was diagnosed in the dose-escalation patients. Whole-study findings and limits: CD8+ T cells showed, on average, more clonal expansion than CD4+ cells.

Points on this clone: Its antigen remains unknown.

Trimming pared 0 bases from V and 2 bases from J, leaving 21 bases between. This CDR3 has 20 amino acids. CDR1 is SGDLS and CDR2 is YYNGEE in the germline V gene. Sequencing was performed with immunoSEQ multiplex PCR; in TCRdb, only in-frame clones are kept and a portion is missing. The sample yields about 16,000 clones, 75% to 95% seen once. Specimen: CD4+ or CD8+ T cells sorted from blood, collected in a trial of the OX40 agonist ivuxolimab. The clonotype was recovered from an adult with an advanced solid tumor such as melanoma, head and neck, liver or kidney cancer. The chain uses TRBV9 and TRBJ2-6, with D perhaps matching TRBD1 or TRBD2 (6 bases each). CDR3: CASSVARENRAIPGANVLTF. In nucleotides, the CDR3 is TGTGCCAGCAGCGTAGCACGGGAGAACAGGGCGATTCCTGGGGCCAACGTCCTGACTTTC.